Reported below is one T cell receptor (beta chain). Trimming removed 0 bases from V and 3 bases from J, with 12 bases in between. The germline CDR1 and CDR2 sequences are MGHRA and YSYEKL. The CDR3 length is 16 residues. These data originate in a study of blood T cells in healthy people across ages. It was with a sample-barcoded 5' primer and a J-beta primer mix that a second PCR of about 6 to 11 cycles was run. Using its own MiXCR run on the 5' RACE reads, TCRdb lists one record per CDR3 protein. The sample lists approximately 820,000 distinct CDR3 sequences; under 45% were seen once. Per sample, no less than 5 micrograms of total RNA were extracted.

The sample was blood. The chain uses TRBV4-1 and TRBJ1-3, with no clear D. The clonotype was recovered from a man aged 55 to 69 in good health. The CDR3 is CASSQEGPGYGNTIYF. CDR3 DNA sequence: TGCGCCAGCAGCCAAGAAGGACCCGGGTATGGAAACACCATATATTTT.